This T cell receptor beta chain comes out of a study of blood T cell repertoires in COVID-19. Background on the study: Collection of acute and convalescent COVID-19 samples took place in the United States, Italy and Spain. PBMCs, B-cell-depleted T cells, or T cells were the source of the cDNA or gDNA that made up the material.

Original data processing: Estimates of nucleated cell counts were drawn from the amplification of reference gene primers. Sequenced by immunoSEQ multiplex PCR; TCRdb stores in-frame clones only, minus some. The V and J calls and clone size are taken from that table; D and trimming were inferred from the DNA. In the table there are roughly 34,000 clones, roughly 80% of which are singletons. The CDR3 has 15 residues. CDR1 is LGHDT and CDR2 is YNNKEL in the germline V gene (reference sequence). V was pared by 4 bases and J by 9 bases, with 9 bases of the junction left unmatched. This clonotype was sampled from a woman in her seventies with acute or convalescent COVID-19. The chain is built from TRBV3-1 (or the pseudogene TRBV3-2) and TRBJ2-5; 12 nucleotides agree with TRBD2. Sequencing used peripheral blood. The chain's CDR3 is CASSPRTSGDVAQYF. For the CDR3, the DNA is TGTGCCAGCAGCCCCCGGACTAGCGGGGACGTGGCCCAGTACTTC.